This T cell receptor (beta chain) came from a study of T-cell memory formation after mild COVID-19. Study-wide points: CD4+ contracting clones lay mainly in CM and EM, CD8+ ones in EMRA. Unconfirmed was the SARS-CoV-2 specificity of second-wave clones that peaked on day 37. Clones shrinking between day 15 and 85 showed a balanced CD4/CD8 split, and those that grew later tilted toward CD4+.

This clonotype was found a few times. The antigen is not known. Germline CDR1 reads MNHEY; CDR2 reads SVGEGT. This CDR3 region has 15 residues. V was clipped by 6 bases and J by 1 base; unmatched bases: 6. TCRdb re-derived calls from the 5' RACE reads in MiXCR, one entry per CDR3 protein. Here the sample spans 300,000 or so distinct CDR3 sequences, more than 15% being singletons. This chain joins TRBV6-2 or TRBV6-3 and TRBJ1-1, with 9 bases matching TRBD1. The TCR comes from a man younger than 30 who had mild COVID-19 (a few samples of this study predate the infection). Cell type and time point are not known. Sample: PBMCs or a T cell subset sorted from them (not recorded which). CDR3: CASRLLGQGNTEAFF. DNA of the CDR3: TGTGCCAGCAGATTATTGGGACAGGGGAACACTGAAGCTTTCTTT.